One sample yielded the 6 T cell receptor beta chains listed below, sequenced in a study of vaccination and CD4 T cells after COVID-19. Their antigens remain unidentified. Treatment indicated: roughly 10-day PBMC culture with coronavirus spike peptide pools or control peptides (ViraFEST assay). The unexposed donor gave CD4+ T cells before the COVID-19 pandemic (2011-2018). Cultured CD4+ T cell DNA underwent sequencing with the Oncomine TCR Beta short-read assay. Investigators obtained genomic DNA by extraction from cultured CD4+ T cells. Via MiXCR, TCRdb re-called the PCR reads, giving one row per CDR3 protein. Of 11,000 or so distinct CDR3 sequences detected, roughly 40% appear once; the ten largest clones hold 20% to 25%. The sample comprised CD4+ T cells from blood, cultured in vitro. The receptors were gathered from a human donor in good health.

This clonotype was recorded only once. This chain connects TRBV6-2 or TRBV6-3 to TRBJ2-1; 7 nucleotides agree with TRBD1. V lost 0 bases and J lost 3; bases outside the gene matches: 5. This CDR3 is 16 amino acids long. Germline values: CDR1 MNHEY, CDR2 SVGEGT. DNA for the CDR3: TGTGCCAGCAGTTACTCCCGACAGGGTGTCTACAATGAGCAGTTCTTC. Amino acid sequence: CASSYSRQGVYNEQFF.

The chain links TRBV6-1 to TRBJ2-1; D might be TRBD1 (6 bases). Germline V gene data show CDR1 as MNHNS and CDR2 as SASEGT. CDR3 length equals 15 residues. V was pared by 6 bases and J by 3 bases, with 15 bases between. CDR3 sequence (DNA): TGTGCCAGCAGGGCGGACAGCTCTTACTACAATGAGCAGTTCTTC. This translates into CASRADSSYYNEQFF.

The chain uses TRBV7-8 and TRBJ1-2, with unresolved D. The CDR3 has 13 amino acids. CDR1 and CDR2 (germline): SGHVS, FQNEAQ. Trimming removed 5 bases at V and 2 bases at J, with 9 bases between. The CDR3 sequence is CASSNDINYGYTF. The CDR3 DNA sequence: TGTGCCAGCAGCAATGACATCAACTATGGCTACACCTTC.

The chain joins TRBV19 to TRBJ2-1, with D possibly matching TRBD2 (7 bases). Per the germline V gene, CDR1 is LNHDA and CDR2 is SQIVND (reference sequence). This CDR3 comprises 15 residues. Trimming pared 2 bases from V and 3 bases from J, leaving 11 bases between. In DNA, the CDR3 is TGTGCCAGTAGTATATCGGGGGGCGGCTACAATGAGCAGTTCTTC. It specifies CASSISGGGYNEQFF.

This clonotype was counted between two and nine times. This rearrangement joins TRBV20-1 to TRBJ1-5; D is perhaps TRBD1 (6 bases). Germline V gives CDR1 DFQATT, CDR2 SNEGSKA (reference sequence). CDR3 length equals 15 residues. The ends were cut back, 0 bases at V and 9 bases at J, with 18 bases in the middle. CDR3 DNA: TGCAGTGCTAGAGATGAGGGGGTTTTAGGGGTGCCCCAGCATTTT. Amino acids: CSARDEGVLGVPQHF.

The rearrangement links TRBV11-3 to TRBJ1-1; 9 bases are shared with TRBD1. Per germline, CDR1 SGHNT and CDR2 YENEEA. This CDR3 is built from 16 residues. Germline trimming cut 5 bases from V and 1 base from J; bases unmatched to any gene: 8. The CDR3 region has the DNA TGTGCCAGCAGCCCTGGACAGGGGAAGGGGAACACTGAAGCTTTCTTT. Encoded protein: CASSPGQGKGNTEAFF. Using reference TRBV11-3 and TRBJ1-1 for the parts outside the CDR3, the full variable domain is EAGVVQSPRYKIIEKKQPVAFWCNPISGHNTLYWYLQNLGQGPELLIRYENEEAVDDSQLPKDRFSAERLKGVDSTLKIQPAELGDSAVYLCASSPGQGKGNTEAFFGQGTRLTVV.